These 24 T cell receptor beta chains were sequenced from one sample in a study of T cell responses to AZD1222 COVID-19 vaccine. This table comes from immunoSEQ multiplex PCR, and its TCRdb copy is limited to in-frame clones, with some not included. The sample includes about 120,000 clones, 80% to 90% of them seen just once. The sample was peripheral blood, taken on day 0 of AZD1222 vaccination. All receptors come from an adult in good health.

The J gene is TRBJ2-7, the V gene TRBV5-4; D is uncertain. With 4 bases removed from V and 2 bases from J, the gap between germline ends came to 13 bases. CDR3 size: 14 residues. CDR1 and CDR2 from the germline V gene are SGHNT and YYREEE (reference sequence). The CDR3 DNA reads TGTGCCAGCAGCCCGGGCCTGCCGACCTACGAGCAGTACTTC. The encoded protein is CASSPGLPTYEQYF.

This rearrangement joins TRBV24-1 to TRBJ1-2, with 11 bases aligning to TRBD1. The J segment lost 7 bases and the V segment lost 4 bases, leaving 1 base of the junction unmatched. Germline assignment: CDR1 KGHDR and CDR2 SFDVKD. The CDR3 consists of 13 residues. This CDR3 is CATSEGQGVGYTF. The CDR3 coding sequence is TGTGCCACCAGTGAGGGACAGGGGGTTGGCTACACCTTC.

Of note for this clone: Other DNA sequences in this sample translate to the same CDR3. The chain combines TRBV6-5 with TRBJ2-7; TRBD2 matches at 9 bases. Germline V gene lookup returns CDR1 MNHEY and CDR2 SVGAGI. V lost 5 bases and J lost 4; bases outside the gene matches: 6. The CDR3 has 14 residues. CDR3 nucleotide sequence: TGTGCCAGCAGTCCGGGACTAGCAGCATACGAGCAGTACTTC. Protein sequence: CASSPGLAAYEQYF.

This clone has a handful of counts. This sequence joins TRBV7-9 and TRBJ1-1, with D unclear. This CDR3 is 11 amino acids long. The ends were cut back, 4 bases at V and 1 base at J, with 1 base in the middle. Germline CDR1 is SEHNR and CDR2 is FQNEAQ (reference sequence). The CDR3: CASSWNTEAFF. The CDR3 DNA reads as TGTGCCAGCAGCTGGAACACTGAAGCTTTCTTT.

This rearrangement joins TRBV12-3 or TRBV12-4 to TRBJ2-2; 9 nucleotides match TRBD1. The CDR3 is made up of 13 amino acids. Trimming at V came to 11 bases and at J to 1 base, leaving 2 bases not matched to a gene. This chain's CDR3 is CARDRENTGELFF. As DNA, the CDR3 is TGTGCCCGGGACAGGGAGAACACCGGGGAGCTGTTTTTT.

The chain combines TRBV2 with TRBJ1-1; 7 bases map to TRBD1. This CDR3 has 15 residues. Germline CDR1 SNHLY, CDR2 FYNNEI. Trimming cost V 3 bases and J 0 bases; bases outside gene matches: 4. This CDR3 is CASSDWGQMNTEAFF. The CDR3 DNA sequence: TGTGCCAGCAGTGATTGGGGACAGATGAACACTGAAGCTTTCTTT.

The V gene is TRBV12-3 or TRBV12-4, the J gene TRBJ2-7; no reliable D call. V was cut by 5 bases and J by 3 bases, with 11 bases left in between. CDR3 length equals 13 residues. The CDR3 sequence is CASSQFENYEQYF. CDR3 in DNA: TGTGCCAGCAGTCAGTTCGAGAACTACGAGCAGTACTTC.

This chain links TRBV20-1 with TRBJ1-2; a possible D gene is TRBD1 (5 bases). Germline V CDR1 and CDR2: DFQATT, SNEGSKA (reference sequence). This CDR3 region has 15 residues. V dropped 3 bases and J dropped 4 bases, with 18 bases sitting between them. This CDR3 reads CSASPRERDFYGYTF. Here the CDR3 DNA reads TGCAGTGCTAGTCCCCGGGAGAGGGACTTCTATGGCTACACCTTC.

The DNA of the CDR3 is TGTGCCAGTAGTATAGACGCCACGTGGGTTGGAAACACCATATATTTT. It yields the protein CASSIDATWVGNTIYF. The rearrangement uses TRBV19 and TRBJ1-3; D remains unclear. This CDR3 contains 16 residues. The ends were cut back, 0 bases at V and 3 bases at J, with 12 bases in the middle. From germline, CDR1 is LNHDA and CDR2 SQIVND (reference sequence).

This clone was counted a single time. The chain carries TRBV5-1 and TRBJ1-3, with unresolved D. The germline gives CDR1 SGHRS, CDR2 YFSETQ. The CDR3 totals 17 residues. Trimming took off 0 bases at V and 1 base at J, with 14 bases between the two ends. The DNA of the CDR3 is TGCGCCAGCAGCTTGGGTGGTGGTACTCTTTCTGGAAACACCATATATTTT. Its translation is CASSLGGGTLSGNTIYF.

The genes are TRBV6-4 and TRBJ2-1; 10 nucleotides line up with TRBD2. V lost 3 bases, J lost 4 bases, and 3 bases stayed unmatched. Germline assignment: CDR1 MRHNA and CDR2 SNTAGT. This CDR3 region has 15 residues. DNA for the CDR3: TGTGCCAGCAGTGAGGGACTAGCGAGGTACAATGAGCAGTTCTTC. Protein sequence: CASSEGLARYNEQFF.

The DNA of the CDR3 is TGTGCCACCCGGGGGGGGGCCCTGAACACTGAAGCTTTCTTT. Residues: CATRGGALNTEAFF. The chain employs TRBV24-1 and TRBJ1-1, with D perhaps matching TRBD1 (6 bases). The ends were cut back, 9 bases at V and 0 bases at J, with 13 bases in the middle. The germline V gene encodes CDR1 KGHDR and CDR2 SFDVKD. This CDR3 is built from 14 residues.

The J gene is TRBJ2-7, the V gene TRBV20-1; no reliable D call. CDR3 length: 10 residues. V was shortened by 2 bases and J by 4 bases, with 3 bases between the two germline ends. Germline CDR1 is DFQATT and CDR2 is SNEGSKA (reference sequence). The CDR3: CSARLYEQYF. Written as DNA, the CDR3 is TGCAGTGCTAGACTATACGAGCAGTACTTC.

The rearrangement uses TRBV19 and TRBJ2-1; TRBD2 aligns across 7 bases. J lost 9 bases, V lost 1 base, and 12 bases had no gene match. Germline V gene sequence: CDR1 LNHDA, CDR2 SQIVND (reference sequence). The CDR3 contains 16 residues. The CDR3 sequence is CASSIGGAGYSSEQFF. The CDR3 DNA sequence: TGTGCCAGTAGTATAGGGGGAGCGGGGTATAGTAGTGAGCAGTTCTTC.

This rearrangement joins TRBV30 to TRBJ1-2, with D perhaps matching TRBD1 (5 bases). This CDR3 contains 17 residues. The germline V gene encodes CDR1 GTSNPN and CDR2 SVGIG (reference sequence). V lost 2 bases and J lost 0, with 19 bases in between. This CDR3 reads CAWSKDSPAGTNYGYTF. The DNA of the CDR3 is TGTGCCTGGAGTAAAGATTCCCCCGCAGGGACTAACTATGGCTACACCTTC.

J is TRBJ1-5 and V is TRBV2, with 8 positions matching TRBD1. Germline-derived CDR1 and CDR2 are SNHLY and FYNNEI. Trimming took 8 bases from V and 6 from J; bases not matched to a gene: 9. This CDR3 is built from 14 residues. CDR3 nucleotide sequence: TGTGCCAGCGGCCGGACAGGGAGAGGTCAGCCCCAGCATTTT. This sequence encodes CASGRTGRGQPQHF.

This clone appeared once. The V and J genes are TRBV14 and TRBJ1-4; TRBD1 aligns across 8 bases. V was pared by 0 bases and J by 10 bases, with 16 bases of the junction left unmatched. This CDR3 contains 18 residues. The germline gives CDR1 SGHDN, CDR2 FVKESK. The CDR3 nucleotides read TGTGCCAGCAGCCAAGAATGGGCAGGGGGCCCATCATCGGGAAAACTGTTTTTT. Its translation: CASSQEWAGGPSSGKLFF.

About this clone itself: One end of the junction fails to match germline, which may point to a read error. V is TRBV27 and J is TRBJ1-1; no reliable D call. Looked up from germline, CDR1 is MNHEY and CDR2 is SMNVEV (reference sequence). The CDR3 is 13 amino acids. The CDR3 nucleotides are TGTGCCAGCAGTCTATCAGCCGGGAGGCAAGCTTTCTTT. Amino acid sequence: CASSLSAGRQAFF.

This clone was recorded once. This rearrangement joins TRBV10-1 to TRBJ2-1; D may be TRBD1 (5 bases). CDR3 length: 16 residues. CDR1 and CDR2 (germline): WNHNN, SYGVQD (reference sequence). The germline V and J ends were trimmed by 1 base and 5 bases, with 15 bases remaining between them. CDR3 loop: CASSELSRYRHNEQFF. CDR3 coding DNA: TGCGCCAGCAGTGAGTTGTCGAGGTACAGGCACAATGAGCAGTTCTTC.

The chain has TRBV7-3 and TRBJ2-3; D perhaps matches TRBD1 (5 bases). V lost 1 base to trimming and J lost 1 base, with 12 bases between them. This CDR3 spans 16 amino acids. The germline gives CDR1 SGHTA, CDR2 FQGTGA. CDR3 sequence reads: CASSLSGAGRTDTQYF. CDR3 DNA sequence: TGTGCCAGCAGCTTAAGTGGGGCAGGCCGCACAGATACGCAGTATTTT.

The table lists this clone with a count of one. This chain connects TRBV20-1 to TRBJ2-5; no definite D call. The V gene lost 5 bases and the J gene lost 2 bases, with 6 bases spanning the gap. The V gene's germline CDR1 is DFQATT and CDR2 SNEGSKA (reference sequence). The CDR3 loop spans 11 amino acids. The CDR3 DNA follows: TGCAGTGCTCACTATCAAGAGACCCAGTACTTC. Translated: CSAHYQETQYF.

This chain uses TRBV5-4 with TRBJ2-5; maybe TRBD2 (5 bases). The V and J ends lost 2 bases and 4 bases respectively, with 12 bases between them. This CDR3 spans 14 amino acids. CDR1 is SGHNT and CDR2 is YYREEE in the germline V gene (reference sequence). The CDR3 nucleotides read TGTGCCAGCAGCTTTGCGGAGGAAGTAGAGACCCAGTACTTC. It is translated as CASSFAEEVETQYF.

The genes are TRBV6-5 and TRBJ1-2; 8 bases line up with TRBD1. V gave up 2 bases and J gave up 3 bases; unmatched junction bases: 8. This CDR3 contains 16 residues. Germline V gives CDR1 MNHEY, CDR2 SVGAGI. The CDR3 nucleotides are TGTGCCAGCAGTTACCACCTAGACAGGGGAGACTATGGCTACACCTTC. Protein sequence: CASSYHLDRGDYGYTF.

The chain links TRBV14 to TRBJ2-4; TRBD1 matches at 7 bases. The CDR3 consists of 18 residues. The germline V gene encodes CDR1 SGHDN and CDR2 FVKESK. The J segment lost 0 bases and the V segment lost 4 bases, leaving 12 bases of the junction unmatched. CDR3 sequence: CASSRGGTVGVAKNIQYF. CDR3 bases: TGTGCCAGCAGCCGGGGTGGGACAGTCGGAGTAGCCAAAAACATTCAGTACTTC.